This TCR beta chain was sequenced during a study of CD8 T cells in ankylosing spondylitis. The germline V gene encodes CDR1 LGHDT and CDR2 YNNKEL (reference sequence). V lost 3 bases to trimming and J lost 6 bases, with 6 bases between them. This CDR3 contains 11 residues. Via MiXCR, TCRdb re-called the 5' RACE reads, giving one row per CDR3 protein. The sample includes approximately 290,000 distinct CDR3 sequences, around 20% of them seen just once. Sequencing was performed on blood, either unsorted or a sorted T cell fraction (not recorded which). The rearrangement uses TRBV3-1 and TRBJ2-7; no clear D gene. This TCR was recovered from a female donor with ankylosing spondylitis or in good health (not recorded which). As DNA, the CDR3 is TGTGCCAGCAGCCAGAGACTCGAGCAGTACTTC. Amino acids: CASSQRLEQYF.